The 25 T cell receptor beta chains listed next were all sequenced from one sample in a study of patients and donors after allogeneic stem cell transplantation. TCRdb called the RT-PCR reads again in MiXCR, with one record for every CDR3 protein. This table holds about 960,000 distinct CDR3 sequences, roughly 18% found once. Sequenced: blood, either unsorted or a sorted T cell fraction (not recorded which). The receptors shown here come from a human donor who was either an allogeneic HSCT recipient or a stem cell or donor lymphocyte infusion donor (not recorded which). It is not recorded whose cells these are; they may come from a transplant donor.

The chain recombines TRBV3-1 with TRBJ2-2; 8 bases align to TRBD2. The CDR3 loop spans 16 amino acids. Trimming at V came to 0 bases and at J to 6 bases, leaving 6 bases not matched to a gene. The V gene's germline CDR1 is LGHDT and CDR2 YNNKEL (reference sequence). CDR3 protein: CASSQDGMRGAGELFF. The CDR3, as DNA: TGTGCCAGCAGCCAAGATGGCATGCGGGGGGCCGGGGAGCTGTTTTTT. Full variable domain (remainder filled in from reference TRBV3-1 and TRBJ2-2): DTAVSQTPKYLVTQMGNDKSIKCEQNLGHDTMYWYKQDSKKFLKIMFSYNNKELIINETVPNRFSPKSPDKAHLNLHINSLELGDSAVYFCASSQDGMRGAGELFFGEGSRLTVL.

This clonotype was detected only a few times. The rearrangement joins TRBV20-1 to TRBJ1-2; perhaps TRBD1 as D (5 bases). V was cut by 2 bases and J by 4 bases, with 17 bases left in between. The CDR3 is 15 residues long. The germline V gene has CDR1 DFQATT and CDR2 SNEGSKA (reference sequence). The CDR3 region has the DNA TGCAGTGCTAGACGGGACTCCGGATCCCTCTATGGCTACACCTTC. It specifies CSARRDSGSLYGYTF.

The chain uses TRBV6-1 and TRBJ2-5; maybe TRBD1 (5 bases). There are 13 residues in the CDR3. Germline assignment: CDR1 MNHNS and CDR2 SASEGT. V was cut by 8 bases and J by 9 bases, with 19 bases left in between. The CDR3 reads CASCRDPNWAQYF. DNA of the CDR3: TGTGCCAGCTGCAGGGATCCAAATTGGGCCCAGTACTTC.

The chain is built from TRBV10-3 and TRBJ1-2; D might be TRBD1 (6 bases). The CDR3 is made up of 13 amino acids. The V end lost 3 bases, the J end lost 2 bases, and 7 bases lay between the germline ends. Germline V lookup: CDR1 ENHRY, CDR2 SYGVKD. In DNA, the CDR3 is TGTGCCATCAGTGAAACAGGGAACTATGGCTACACCTTC. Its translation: CAISETGNYGYTF.

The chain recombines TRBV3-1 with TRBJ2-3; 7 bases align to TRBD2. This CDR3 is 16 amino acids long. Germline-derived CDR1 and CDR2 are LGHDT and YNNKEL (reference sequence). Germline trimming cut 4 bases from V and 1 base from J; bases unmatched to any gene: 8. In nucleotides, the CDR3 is TGTGCCAGCAGCCCCAGTCAGCGGGACCGCACAGATACGCAGTATTTT. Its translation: CASSPSQRDRTDTQYF.

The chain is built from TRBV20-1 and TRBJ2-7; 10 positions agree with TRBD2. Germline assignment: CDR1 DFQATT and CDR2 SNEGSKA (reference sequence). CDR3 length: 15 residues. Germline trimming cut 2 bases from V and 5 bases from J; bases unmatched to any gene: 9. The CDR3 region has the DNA TGCAGTGCTAGACTTCTAGCGGGAGTCGTCGACGAGCAGTACTTC. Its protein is CSARLLAGVVDEQYF.

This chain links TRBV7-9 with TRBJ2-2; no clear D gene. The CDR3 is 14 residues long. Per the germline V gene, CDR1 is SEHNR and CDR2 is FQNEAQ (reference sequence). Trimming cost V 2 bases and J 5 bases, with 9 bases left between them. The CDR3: CASSLISRTGELFF. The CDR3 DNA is TGTGCCAGCAGCTTAATTAGCCGGACCGGGGAGCTGTTTTTT. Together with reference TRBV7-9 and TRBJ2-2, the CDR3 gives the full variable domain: DTGVSQNPRHKITKRGQNVTFRCDPISEHNRLYWYRQTLGQGPEFLTYFQNEAQLEKSRLLSDRFSAERPKGSFSTLEIQRTEQGDSAMYLCASSLISRTGELFFGEGSRLTVL.

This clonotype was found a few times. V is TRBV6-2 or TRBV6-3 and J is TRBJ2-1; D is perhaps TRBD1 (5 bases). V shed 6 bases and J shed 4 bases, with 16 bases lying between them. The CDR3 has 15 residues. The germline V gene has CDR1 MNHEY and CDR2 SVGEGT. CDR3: CASRRDSELYNEQFF. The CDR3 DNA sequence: TGTGCCAGCAGGCGAGACAGTGAACTATACAATGAGCAGTTCTTC.

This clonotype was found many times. The CDR3 sequence: CASSTYTTGTAIYGYTF. For the CDR3, the DNA is TGTGCCAGCAGTACATATACAACCGGGACAGCGATCTATGGCTACACCTTC. The chain carries TRBV12-3 or TRBV12-4 and TRBJ1-2; 7 bases are a match to TRBD1. The ends lost 5 bases at V and 4 bases at J; junction bases unmatched: 16. The CDR3 runs to 17 residues.

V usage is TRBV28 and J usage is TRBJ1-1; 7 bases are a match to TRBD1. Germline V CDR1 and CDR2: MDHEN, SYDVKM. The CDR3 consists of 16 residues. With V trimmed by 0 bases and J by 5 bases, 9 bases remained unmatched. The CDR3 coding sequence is TGTGCCAGCAGTTTATGGAGGGGAGGGGGCTGGACTGAAGCTTTCTTT. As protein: CASSLWRGGGWTEAFF.

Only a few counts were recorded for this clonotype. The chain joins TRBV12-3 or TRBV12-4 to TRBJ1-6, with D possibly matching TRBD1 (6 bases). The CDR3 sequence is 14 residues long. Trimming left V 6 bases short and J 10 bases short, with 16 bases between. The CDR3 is CASSPYRVGSPLHF. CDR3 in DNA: TGTGCCAGCAGCCCATACAGGGTAGGGTCACCCCTCCACTTT.

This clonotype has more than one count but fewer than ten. CDR3 DNA sequence: TGTGCCAGCTCACCACTCTACTCGGAGGATAACTATGGCTACACCTTC. This encodes CASSPLYSEDNYGYTF. This chain uses TRBV18 with TRBJ1-2, with D hard to call. This CDR3 region has 16 residues. Trimming removed 1 base at V and 1 base at J, with 13 bases between. Germline V gene lookup returns CDR1 KGHSH and CDR2 LQKENI.

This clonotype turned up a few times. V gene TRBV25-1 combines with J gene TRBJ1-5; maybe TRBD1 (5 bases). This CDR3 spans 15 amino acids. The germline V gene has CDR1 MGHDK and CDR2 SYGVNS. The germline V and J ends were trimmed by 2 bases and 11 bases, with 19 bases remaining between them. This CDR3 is CASSETGAPQGAQHF. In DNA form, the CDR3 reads TGTGCCAGCAGTGAAACCGGGGCGCCTCAAGGGGCCCAGCATTTT. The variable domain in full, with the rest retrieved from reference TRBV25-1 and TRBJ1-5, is EADIYQTPRYLVIGTGKKITLECSQTMGHDKMYWYQQDPGMELHLIHYSYGVNSTEKGDLSSESTVSRIRTEHFPLTLESARPSHTSQYLCASSETGAPQGAQHFGDGTRLSIL.

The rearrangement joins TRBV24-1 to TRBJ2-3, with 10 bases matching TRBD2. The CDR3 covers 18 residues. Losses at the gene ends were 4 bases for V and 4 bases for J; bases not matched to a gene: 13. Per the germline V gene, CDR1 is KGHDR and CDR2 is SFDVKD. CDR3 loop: CATSDPIPGLARADTQYF. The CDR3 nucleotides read TGTGCCACCAGTGACCCTATACCGGGACTAGCGAGGGCAGATACGCAGTATTTT.

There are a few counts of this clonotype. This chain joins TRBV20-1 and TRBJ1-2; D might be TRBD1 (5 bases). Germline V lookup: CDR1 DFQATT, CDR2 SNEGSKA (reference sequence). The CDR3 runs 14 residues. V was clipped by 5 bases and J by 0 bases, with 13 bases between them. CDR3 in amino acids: CSAFPRDPNYGYTF. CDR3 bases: TGCAGTGCTTTCCCGAGGGACCCTAACTATGGCTACACCTTC.

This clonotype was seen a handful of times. CDR3 sequence: CASSASDGGNTIYF. For the CDR3, the DNA is TGCGCCAGCAGCGCCTCGGACGGAGGAAACACCATATATTTT. The chain is built from TRBV4-1 and TRBJ1-3; D is ambiguous. V dropped 5 bases and J dropped 4 bases, with 12 bases sitting between them. From germline, CDR1 is MGHRA and CDR2 YSYEKL. The CDR3 length is 14 residues.

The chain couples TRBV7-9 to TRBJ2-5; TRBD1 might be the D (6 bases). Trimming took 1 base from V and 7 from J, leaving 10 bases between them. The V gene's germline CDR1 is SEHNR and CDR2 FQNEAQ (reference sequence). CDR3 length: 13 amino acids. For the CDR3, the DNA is TGTGCCAGCAGCTTAGGGACAGTCGGGACCCAGTACTTC. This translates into CASSLGTVGTQYF.

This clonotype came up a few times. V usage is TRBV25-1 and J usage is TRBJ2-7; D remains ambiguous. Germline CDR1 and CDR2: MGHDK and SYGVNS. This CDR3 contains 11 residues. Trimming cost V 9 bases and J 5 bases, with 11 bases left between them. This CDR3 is CASVSRDEQYF. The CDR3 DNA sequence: TGTGCCAGTGTCTCTAGGGACGAGCAGTACTTC.

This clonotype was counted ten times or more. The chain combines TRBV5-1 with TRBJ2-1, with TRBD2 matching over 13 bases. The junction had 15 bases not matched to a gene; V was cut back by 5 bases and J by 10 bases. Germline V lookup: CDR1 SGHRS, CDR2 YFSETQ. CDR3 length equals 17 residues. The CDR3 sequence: CASSIGVGLAGVGEQFF. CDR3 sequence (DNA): TGCGCCAGCAGTATTGGGGTCGGACTAGCGGGAGTGGGGGAGCAGTTCTTC.

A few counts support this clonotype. DNA for the CDR3: TGTGCCAGCAGTCGGACTAGCGGGGGTTTGAGCTCCTACGAGCAGTACTTC. This sequence encodes CASSRTSGGLSSYEQYF. V usage is TRBV6-1 and J usage is TRBJ2-7; 13 nucleotides agree with TRBD2. After removal of 5 bases from V and 0 bases from J, the junction contained 7 bases not matched to a gene. The CDR3 sequence is 17 residues long. Per the germline V gene, CDR1 is MNHNS and CDR2 is SASEGT.

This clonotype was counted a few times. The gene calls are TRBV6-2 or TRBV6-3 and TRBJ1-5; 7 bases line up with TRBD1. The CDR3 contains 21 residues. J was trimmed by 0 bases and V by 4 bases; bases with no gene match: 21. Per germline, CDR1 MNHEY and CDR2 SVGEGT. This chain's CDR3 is CASSFRGTALTLGHSNQPQHF. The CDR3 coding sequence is TGTGCCAGCAGTTTTCGCGGGACAGCCTTAACCTTGGGCCATAGCAATCAGCCCCAGCATTTT.

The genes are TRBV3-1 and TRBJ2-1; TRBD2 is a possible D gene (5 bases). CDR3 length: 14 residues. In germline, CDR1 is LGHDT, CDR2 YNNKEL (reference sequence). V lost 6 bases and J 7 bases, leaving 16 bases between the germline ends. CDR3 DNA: TGTGCCAGCAGTCAAAGATCTAGCTGGAATGAGCAGTTCTTC. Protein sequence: CASSQRSSWNEQFF.

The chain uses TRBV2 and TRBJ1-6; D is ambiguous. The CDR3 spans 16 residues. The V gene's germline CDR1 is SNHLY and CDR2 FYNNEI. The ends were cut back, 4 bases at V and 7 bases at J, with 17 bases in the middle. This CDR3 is CASSVSPGRLNSPLHF. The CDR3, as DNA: TGTGCCAGCAGTGTCTCGCCGGGCCGCCTAAATTCACCCCTCCACTTT.

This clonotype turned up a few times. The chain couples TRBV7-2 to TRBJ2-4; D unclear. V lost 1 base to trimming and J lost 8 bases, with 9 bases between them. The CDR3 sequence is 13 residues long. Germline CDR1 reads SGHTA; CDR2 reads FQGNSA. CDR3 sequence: CASSLVLGYIQYF. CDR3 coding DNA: TGTGCCAGCAGCTTAGTGCTGGGGTACATTCAGTACTTC.

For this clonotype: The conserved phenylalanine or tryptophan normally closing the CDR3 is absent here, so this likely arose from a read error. CDR3 protein: CATSEVDSNQPQHL. As DNA, the CDR3 is TGTGCCACCAGTGAAGTAGACAGTAATCAGCCCCAGCATCTT. This chain uses TRBV24-1 with TRBJ1-5; D possibly corresponds to TRBD1 (5 bases). The germline V gene has CDR1 KGHDR and CDR2 SFDVKD. CDR3 length equals 14 residues. V was trimmed by 4 bases and J by 4 bases, leaving 10 bases between them.